Listed below are T cell receptor beta chains from one sample, sequenced in a study of blood T cell repertoires in COVID-19. TCRdb's table, derived via immunoSEQ multiplex PCR, lists solely in-frame clones and lacks some. The sample contains under 250,000 clones, around 80% of which appear only once. The sequencing sample was made of peripheral blood. These receptors were taken from a woman between 18 and 30 years old with acute or convalescent COVID-19. Each CDR3 is given with its conserved first and last residue. D genes are given only for firm matches. Some rows mark clone size as missing; the rest say once, few, many or name a class of expanded clone.

- TRBJ2-7 - TRBV7-2 TGTGCCAGCAGCCCCCGGACAGTTTGGTACGAGCAGTACTTC CASSPRTVWYEQYF
- TRBJ2-5 - TRBV29-1 TGCAGCGTCTGGACAGATCAAGAGACCCAGTACTTC CSVWTDQETQYF
- TRBJ2-7 TRBD2 TRBV27 TGTGCCAGCAGTTTTACCCTAGCGGGGTCCCACTACGAGCAGTACTTC CASSFTLAGSHYEQYF
- TRBJ1-5 - TRBV7-2 TGTGCCAGCAGCTTGGGGCGCTCTGGACAGCCCCAGCATTTT CASSLGRSGQPQHF
few TRBJ2-3 TRBD1 TRBV11-2 TGTGCCAGCAACCCGGGACAGGGGTCCACAGATACGCAGTATTTT CASNPGQGSTDTQYF
- TRBJ2-7 TRBD1 TRBV10-1 TGCGCCAGCAGTGTCGGACAGGGGTACGAGCAGTACTTC CASSVGQGYEQYF
- TRBJ2-1 TRBD2 TRBV27 TGTGCCAGCAGTTCTCAGACTAGCGGCTCCTACAATGAGCAGTTCTTC CASSSQTSGSYNEQFF
- TRBJ2-2 TRBD1 TRBV4-3 TGCGCCAGCAGCCAAGCCCCCCCGGGACAGACGAACACCGGGGAGCTGTTTTTT CASSQAPPGQTNTGELFF
- TRBJ1-2 - TRBV21-1 TGTGCCAGCAGCAGGACGGGACACAGCTATGGCTACACCTTC CASSRTGHSYGYTF
- TRBJ2-7 - TRBV10-3 TGTGCCATCAGTGAGCAGGGAAGGGAGCAGTACTTC CAISEQGREQYF
- TRBJ2-3 - TRBV11-2 TGTGCCAGCAGCCCTCAGGCGGATACGCAGTATTTT CASSPQADTQYF
- TRBJ2-1 - TRBV4-2 TGTGCCAGCAGCCAAAGCGGGCGGGCCCCCTACATCGATGAGCAGTTCTTC CASSQSGRAPYIDEQFF
once TRBJ2-7 - TRBV5-1 TGCGCCAGCAGCCGAGGCTACGAGCAGTACTTC CASSRGYEQYF
few TRBJ2-7 TRBD1 TRBV3-1/TRBV3-2 TGTGCCAGCAGCCCAGTCCCGGGACAGGGTACAGGCTCCTACGAGCAGTACTTC CASSPVPGQGTGSYEQYF
- TRBJ1-1 - TRBV6-5 TGTGCCAGCAGTAGTTCACAGGGTTACACTGAAGCTTTCTTT CASSSSQGYTEAFF
- TRBJ2-7 TRBD1 TRBV29-1 TGCAGCGCTACCGGGACAGGATTGACCGAGCAGTACTTC CSATGTGLTEQYF
- TRBJ1-5 TRBD1 TRBV19 TGTGCCAGTGAACAGGGGGCGGCCCGGGTCCAGCATTTT CASEQGAARVQHF
- TRBJ2-1 - TRBV29-1 TGCAGCGTTCGACGGGGATACAATGAGCAGTTCTTC CSVRRGYNEQFF
- TRBJ2-2 - TRBV6-6 TGTGCCAGCAGTTACTCTTTTGCAGGGGTTACCGGGGAGCTGTTTTTT CASSYSFAGVTGELFF
few TRBJ1-1 - TRBV6-2/TRBV6-3 TGTGCCAGCAGCGTTTGGACAGAGCGGCCTGAAGCTTTCTTT CASSVWTERPEAFF
- TRBJ1-1 - TRBV29-1 TGCAGCGTTGGGAAACAGGGCATGAACACTGAAGCTTTCTTT CSVGKQGMNTEAFF
- TRBJ2-7 - TRBV5-4 TGTGCCAGCAGCTCGCAAAGTGGGGGGAGTGTGCAGTACTTC CASSSQSGGSVQYF
once TRBJ2-2 - TRBV19 TGTGCCAGCATCCCTCGTGTGGGGGGGGCGGTGAACACCGGGGAGCTGTTTTTT CASIPRVGGAVNTGELFF
- TRBJ1-5 TRBD1 TRBV5-8 TGTGCCAGCAGCTTCGGAGGGGGCTATAGCAATCAGCCCCAGCATTTT CASSFGGGYSNQPQHF
once TRBJ2-5 - TRBV13 TGTGCCAGCAGCTTATCCCAGGGGTGGGAGACCCAGTACTTC CASSLSQGWETQYF
once TRBJ2-2 - TRBV5-8 TGTGCCAGCAGCTTGTATCTCAGCGGGGAGCTGTTTTTT CASSLYLSGELFF
- TRBJ1-5 - TRBV2 TGTGCCAGCAGCCCTGACAGCCATCAGCCCCAGCATTTT CASSPDSHQPQHF
once TRBJ1-2 - TRBV27 TGTGCCAGCAGTTTGGTTGGAGGTCAAAAGGGTGGCTACACCTTC CASSLVGGQKGGYTF
- TRBJ2-7 - TRBV7-9 TGTGCCAGCAGCTGGGCCGGCCAGGCCTACGAGCAGTACTTC CASSWAGQAYEQYF
few TRBJ1-2 - TRBV27 TGTGCCAGCAGTTGGGCAGCCAGAAACTATGGCTACACCTTC CASSWAARNYGYTF
- TRBJ2-1 TRBD2 TRBV7-9 TGTGCCAGCAGCTTCCAAGCGGGAGCCCCCTACAATGAGCAGTTCTTC CASSFQAGAPYNEQFF
once TRBJ1-6 - TRBV15 TGTGCCACCAGCAGAGACAGGGGAGCGGTGTCACCCCTCCACTTT CATSRDRGAVSPLHF
few TRBJ1-2 TRBD1 TRBV27 TGTGCCAGCAGTTTTTGGGGGACAGGGGACCTCTATGGCTACACCTTC CASSFWGTGDLYGYTF
- TRBJ1-5 - TRBV2 TGTGCCAGCAGCTACAGGGAAAACCAGCCCCAGCATTTT CASSYRENQPQHF
- TRBJ2-3 - TRBV25-1 TGTGCCAGCAGTGACCCGAGTGCAGGGACAGATACGCAGTATTTT CASSDPSAGTDTQYF
- TRBJ2-7 TRBD2 TRBV25-1 TGTGCCAGCAGTGAATCCAAGCGGGAGATTTACGAGCAGTACTTC CASSESKREIYEQYF
- TRBJ2-3 - TRBV6-6 TGTGCCAGCAGTTATTGGCGGGAAACAGATACGCAGTATTTT CASSYWRETDTQYF
- TRBJ1-5 TRBD1 TRBV28 TGTGCCAGCAATTGGGGACAGGGCCAATCTCAGCCCCAGCATTTT CASNWGQGQSQPQHF
- TRBJ1-1 TRBD1 TRBV19 TGTGCCAGTAGCTGGACAGGGCGGCCTGAAGCTTTCTTT CASSWTGRPEAFF
- TRBJ2-1 TRBD2 TRBV5-8 TGTGCCAGCAGCTCCACCGGGACTAGCGGGAATGAGCAGTTCTTC CASSSTGTSGNEQFF
few TRBJ1-2 TRBD1 TRBV9 TGTGCCAGCAGCGTAAGCGGAGGGGGCAGCTATGGCTACACCTTC CASSVSGGGSYGYTF
- TRBJ2-3 TRBD2 TRBV9 TGTGCCAGCAGCGTAACTAGCGGGAGGGGCACAGATACGCAGTATTTT CASSVTSGRGTDTQYF
once TRBJ1-3 - TRBV29-1 TGCAGCGTGACGGGTATGGACAACTCTGGAAACACCATATATTTT CSVTGMDNSGNTIYF
- TRBJ1-3 - TRBV30 TGTGCCTGGAGTTTAGGGGGATCCGGAAACACCATATATTTT CAWSLGGSGNTIYF
- TRBJ2-3 TRBD2 TRBV11-1 TGTGCCAGCAGCCCAGGGACTAGCGAGTACACAGATACGCAGTATTTT CASSPGTSEYTDTQYF
few TRBJ1-2 - TRBV14 TGTGCCAGCAGCCCAAGACAGCTACCCCCTAAGAATGGCTACACCTTC CASSPRQLPPKNGYTF